The present T cell receptor (beta chain) was sequenced within a study of cytomegalovirus exposure and HLA in healthy donors. Study-level findings and limits: Later analysis showed most CMV-associated TCR beta chains appearing HLA-restricted.

In this sample, this clone turned up once. The antigen remains unidentified. 13 Jbeta primers and 60 Vbeta primers were used for the PCR. Method: immunoSEQ multiplex PCR; TCRdb's copy keeps in-frame clones and lacks some. Altogether roughly 99,000 clones are present, 74% being singletons, with the ten largest covering less than 2%. This receptor was obtained from a male donor in good health and CMV-seronegative. Sequenced input: PBMCs.

The chain's CDR3 is CASSPSRAGNTEAFF. In DNA, the CDR3 is TGCGCCAGCAGCCCGTCCCGGGCGGGAAACACTGAAGCTTTCTTT. The chain uses TRBV5-1 and TRBJ1-1; D gene ambiguous. The CDR3 totals 15 residues. Germline V gene sequence: CDR1 SGHRS, CDR2 YFSETQ. The V gene lost 4 bases and the J gene lost 2 bases, with 15 bases spanning the gap.